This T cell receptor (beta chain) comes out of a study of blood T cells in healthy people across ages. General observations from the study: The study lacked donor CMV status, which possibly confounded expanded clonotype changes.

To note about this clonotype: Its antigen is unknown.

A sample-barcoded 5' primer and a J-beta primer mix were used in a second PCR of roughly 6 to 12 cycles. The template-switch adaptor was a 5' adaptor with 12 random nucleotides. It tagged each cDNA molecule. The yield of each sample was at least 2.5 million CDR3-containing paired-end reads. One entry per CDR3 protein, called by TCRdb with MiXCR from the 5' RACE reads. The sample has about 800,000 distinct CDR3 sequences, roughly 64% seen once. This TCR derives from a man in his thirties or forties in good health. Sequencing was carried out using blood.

For the CDR3, the DNA is TGTGCCAGCAGTTATGGGGACAGCGCTAACATTCAGTACTTC. It yields the protein CASSYGDSANIQYF. The chain employs TRBV6-2 or TRBV6-3 and TRBJ2-4; 7 bases match TRBD1. Germline CDR1 reads MNHEY; CDR2 reads SVGEGT. This CDR3 spans 14 amino acids. Trimming removed 3 bases from V and 7 bases from J; junction bases left unmatched: 6.